This T cell receptor (beta chain) was captured in a study of T cell repertoires in cytomegalovirus infection (dated by TCRdb to between 2019 and 2020). With regard to the full study: Peptide stimulations targeted recently identified HLA-C-restricted CMV epitopes, whose presentation resists viral immunomodulation, together with well-studied HLA-B-restricted epitopes. Donor HLA type was relevant to the analysis, as public TCR beta signatures indicated carriage of CMV infection together with the matching HLA type.

The treatment or condition label on this specimen signifies: in vitro stimulation with specific CMV peptide epitopes to enrich CMV-specific T cells. On the study overall, not on this receptor specifically: The ex vivo response was dominated by HLA-C-restricted CMV-specific TCR beta clonotypes, which also provided the single most frequent clonotype in two of eight donors. In both this cohort and an independent cohort of 350 to 400 donors, the cumulative frequency of public TCR beta family members distinguished carriers of CMV infection plus the relevant HLA type.

As concerns this clonotype: The clone's antigen remains unknown. Per-base qualities were not stored, and no clone one base away is much larger.

As encoded in the germline V gene, CDR1 is LGHNT while CDR2 is FRNRAP. Trimming at the junction amounts to 0 bases on V and 4 bases on J, and the germline ends lie 13 bases apart. Including cysteine and phenylalanine, the CDR3 has 16 amino acids. The CDR3 DNA has 48 bases and is translated from base 1. TCRdb records Illumina HiSeq 1500 as the sequencer. TCRdb ran its own pipeline on the public reads, namely fastp trimming at Q25 and MiXCR clone calling, and kept in-frame beta chains. Entries are consolidated by CDR3 protein sequence, retaining the most common genes and DNA. The sample yields some 310,000 distinct CDR3 sequences; roughly 25% were counted once. The top ten clonotypes cover about an eighth of the sample.

The sequence is built from TRBV12-5 and TRBJ1-5, with TRBD1 as a weak D call on 5 bases. This receptor was taken from a human donor in good health (CMV status not recorded). Some clones in this sample may be carry-over from other donors' samples. Here the sequenced sample was cultured PBMCs, taken from culture after CMV antigen stimulation. The CDR3: CASGLVRTGENQPQHF. The nucleotides are TGTGCTAGTGGTTTGGTACGAACGGGGGAAAATCAGCCCCAGCATTTT.